A selection of T cell receptor beta chains follows, all from one sample in a study of blood T cell repertoires in COVID-19. The assay was immunoSEQ multiplex PCR, and TCRdb's table has in-frame clones only and misses some. This table has about 110,000 clones, approximately 70% appearing once. The specimen was peripheral blood. These receptors all stem from a woman aged 60 to 75 with acute or convalescent COVID-19. Both conserved end residues are part of each CDR3. D genes are given only for firm matches. Size is omitted from some rows. Given values are once, few, many or a class for expanded clones.

-	16	-	TRBV14	TRBJ2-5	TGTGCCAGCAGCCAACCCGGGACTCATGGAAAAGAGACCCAGTACTTC	CASSQPGTHGKETQYF
-	13	TRBD1	TRBV27	TRBJ2-1	TGTGCCAGCAGTGACAGGGGTGAGGATGAGCAGTTCTTC	CASSDRGEDEQFF
-	13	-	TRBV2	TRBJ1-5	TGTGCCAGCCGTTGGGGGGGCAATCAGCCCCAGCATTTT	CASRWGGNQPQHF
-	16	TRBD2	TRBV11-3	TRBJ2-5	TGTGCCAGCAGCTCGGGGGACCTAGCGGGGCGAGAGACCCAGTACTTC	CASSSGDLAGRETQYF
-	16	-	TRBV7-2	TRBJ2-7	TGTGCCAGCAGCCCGGGTCTCACCACTACACAAGGCGGGCAGTACTTC	CASSPGLTTTQGGQYF
-	15	TRBD1	TRBV4-3	TRBJ1-5	TGCGCCAGCAGCCCGGACAGGGCCTACAATCAGCCCCAGCATTTT	CASSPDRAYNQPQHF
-	12	-	TRBV29-1	TRBJ2-5	TGCAGCGTTGGACAGACAAGGGGGACCCAGTACTTC	CSVGQTRGTQYF
-	13	-	TRBV19	TRBJ2-5	TGTGCCAGTAGTATTGGCCACGGGGGGACCCAGTACTTC	CASSIGHGGTQYF
-	13	-	TRBV9	TRBJ2-7	TGTGCCAGCAGCGTAGGAGAGGTATACGAGCAGTACTTC	CASSVGEVYEQYF
-	15	-	TRBV20-1	TRBJ1-5	TGCAGTGCTAGTCCGCCCAGGGCAGGTAATCAGCCCCAGCATTTT	CSASPPRAGNQPQHF
-	15	-	TRBV19	TRBJ2-7	TGTGCCAGTAGTATGTTCCAGGGGTCTGGCTACGAGCAGTACTTC	CASSMFQGSGYEQYF
-	14	TRBD2	TRBV27	TRBJ2-1	TGTGCCAGCACTAGCGGGGGGGTATACTACCTAGAGTTCTTC	CASTSGGVYYLEFF
-	15	-	TRBV24-1	TRBJ2-2	TGTGCCACCAGGGCAGGAGCGGGCCACACCGGGGAGCTGTTTTTT	CATRAGAGHTGELFF
-	12	TRBD1	TRBV6-5	TRBJ1-2	TGTGCCAGCAGCCGGGACAGGGGTGGCTACACCTTC	CASSRDRGGYTF
-	16	TRBD2	TRBV5-1	TRBJ2-2	TGCGCCGGTTCTAGCGGGGACTTCGCGAACACCGGGGAGCTGTTTTTT	CAGSSGDFANTGELFF
-	15	-	TRBV18	TRBJ1-5	TGTGCCAGCTCCGTGGAGGGGGGGCTCAATCAGCCCCAGCATTTT	CASSVEGGLNQPQHF
-	13	-	TRBV7-9	TRBJ1-2	TGTGCCAGCAGCTTTGGAGCGTCCTATGGCTACACCTTC	CASSFGASYGYTF
-	15	-	TRBV11-2	TRBJ2-1	TGTGCCAGCAGCTTAGCCCCCGGACAGTACAATGAGCAGTTCTTC	CASSLAPGQYNEQFF
-	15	TRBD1	TRBV14	TRBJ2-7	TGTGCCAGCAGCCAAAGAAGGGACAGGGTATCCGAGCAGTACTTC	CASSQRRDRVSEQYF
-	16	TRBD2	TRBV14	TRBJ2-1	TGTGCCAGCAGCCAAATTGGGACTAGCGGGATCAATGAGCAGTTCTTC	CASSQIGTSGINEQFF
few	16	TRBD2	TRBV4-2	TRBJ2-7	TGTGCCAGCAGCCAGTCGAGGGCGGGGGGGCTCGACGAGCAGTACTTC	CASSQSRAGGLDEQYF
few	14	-	TRBV6-5	TRBJ1-2	TGTGCCAGCAGTTACCCTGGAGGCCTGGGTGGCTACACCTTC	CASSYPGGLGGYTF
-	16	TRBD1	TRBV3-1/TRBV3-2	TRBJ1-3	TGTGCCAGCAGCCAAGAAGCGACAGGGGGTGGAAACACCATATATTTT	CASSQEATGGGNTIYF
-	12	-	TRBV27	TRBJ1-2	TGTGCCAGCAGTTTTTCTGGGGGGGGCTACACCTTC	CASSFSGGGYTF
-	16	-	TRBV6-6	TRBJ2-5	TGTGCCAGCAGTCGAACACGGCGGCAGGGCGGCGAGACCCAGTACTTC	CASSRTRRQGGETQYF
-	10	-	TRBV20-1	TRBJ2-5	TGCAGTGCCTTACAAGAGACCCAGTACTTC	CSALQETQYF
-	16	TRBD1	TRBV7-9	TRBJ1-2	TGTGCCAGCAGCCTCTGGACAGGAACGACTAACTATGGCTACACCTTC	CASSLWTGTTNYGYTF
-	15	TRBD2	TRBV24-1	TRBJ2-7	TGTGCCACCAGTGATCCCCGACTAGCGGCCTACGAGCAGTACTTC	CATSDPRLAAYEQYF
-	13	-	TRBV11-2	TRBJ1-1	TGTGCCAGCAGCTTGGGCCAGGTAACTGAAGCTTTCTTT	CASSLGQVTEAFF
-	16	-	TRBV4-1	TRBJ2-5	TGCGCCAGCAGCCCTACTCGGACTCCGCTGGGGGAGACCCAGTACTTC	CASSPTRTPLGETQYF
-	14	-	TRBV7-2	TRBJ1-1	TGTGCCAGCAGCCGTCCGGGGGGGAACACTGAAGCTTTCTTT	CASSRPGGNTEAFF
-	14	TRBD1	TRBV10-1	TRBJ2-7	TGCGCCAGCTCCCGGGACAGGGGATCGTACGAGCAGTACTTC	CASSRDRGSYEQYF
few	13	-	TRBV11-3	TRBJ1-1	TGTGCCAGCAGCGTCCCCGGGGGAACTGAAGCTTTCTTT	CASSVPGGTEAFF
-	14	-	TRBV7-2	TRBJ2-7	TGTGCCAGCAGCTCCCCCAGGCAGTCCAGCGAGCAGTACTTC	CASSSPRQSSEQYF
-	14	-	TRBV11-2	TRBJ1-4	TGTGCCAGCAGCTTATCAGGGGTAAATGAAAAACTGTTTTTT	CASSLSGVNEKLFF
-	15	TRBD1	TRBV27	TRBJ1-4	TGTGCCAGCAGCCCCCCGGGACAGATTAATGAAAAACTGTTTTTT	CASSPPGQINEKLFF
-	15	-	TRBV2	TRBJ2-7	TGTGCCGTACTAAGCCGGGACGGGAGCTCCTACGAGCAGTACTTC	CAVLSRDGSSYEQYF
-	15	-	TRBV4-3	TRBJ2-7	TGCGCCAGCAGCCAAGATCTGGGAACAGGCTACGAGCAGTACTTC	CASSQDLGTGYEQYF
-	14	-	TRBV10-3	TRBJ1-1	TGTGCCATCAGGATTACAGAGAACAACACTGAAGCTTTCTTT	CAIRITENNTEAFF
-	14	-	TRBV19	TRBJ1-1	TGTGCCAGTAGTATAGCGGGGAGGAACACTGAAGCTTTCTTT	CASSIAGRNTEAFF
-	15	TRBD2	TRBV5-1	TRBJ2-5	TGCGCCAGCAGCGGGGGACTAGCGACCCAAGAGACCCAGTACTTC	CASSGGLATQETQYF
-	16	-	TRBV15	TRBJ1-3	TGTGCCACCAGCAGGGATGGGACATTTGCGGGAAACACCATATATTTT	CATSRDGTFAGNTIYF
-	15	TRBD1	TRBV19	TRBJ2-7	TGTGCCAGTAGCCGAGACGGGTTTACAGGGGACGAGCAGTACTTC	CASSRDGFTGDEQYF
few	15	TRBD2	TRBV28	TRBJ2-3	TGTGCCAGCAGTTCACCGGGACTAGCGGTATATACGCAGTATTTT	CASSSPGLAVYTQYF
-	14	-	TRBV3-1/TRBV3-2	TRBJ1-1	TGTGCCAGCAGCCACCTTGAGGGTATCACTGAAGCTTTCTTT	CASSHLEGITEAFF
-	15	-	TRBV20-1	TRBJ1-4	TGCAGTGCTAGTGGGACGGGTGAGGCGGGTGAAAAACTGTTTTTT	CSASGTGEAGEKLFF
-	15	TRBD2	TRBV5-1	TRBJ2-7	TGCGCCAGCAGCTTAATAGCGGGGGCCAACTACGAGCAGTACTTC	CASSLIAGANYEQYF
-	17	-	TRBV14	TRBJ2-1	TGTGCCAGCAGCCAAGGAAAGGGGTCTTATCGGGTCAATGAGCAGTTCTTC	CASSQGKGSYRVNEQFF
-	14	TRBD2	TRBV15	TRBJ2-5	TGTGCCACCAGCAGATCGGGACTAGGAGAGACCCAGTACTTC	CATSRSGLGETQYF
-	13	TRBD1	TRBV3-1/TRBV3-2	TRBJ2-1	TGTGCCAGCAGCCCGCCCGGGACAGGGCATCAGTTCTTC	CASSPPGTGHQFF
-	14	-	TRBV7-9	TRBJ1-1	TGTGCCAGCAGCCAGCGGACGGGGGGGACTGAAGCTTTCTTT	CASSQRTGGTEAFF
-	15	TRBD1	TRBV28	TRBJ1-1	TGTGCCAGCAGCCAGGGGGGCGATGGGAACACTGAAGCTTTCTTT	CASSQGGDGNTEAFF
-	15	TRBD1	TRBV30	TRBJ1-5	TGTGCCTGGAGTCCCGGACAGGGAAGCAATCAGCCCCAGCATTTT	CAWSPGQGSNQPQHF
few	17	-	TRBV18	TRBJ2-6	TGTGCCAGCTCACCACGGCAGGAAATCTCTGGGGCCAACGTCCTGACTTTC	CASSPRQEISGANVLTF
few	14	TRBD1	TRBV28	TRBJ1-2	TGTGCCAGCAGTTCTGGGACAGGATCCTATGGCTACACCTTC	CASSSGTGSYGYTF
-	15	TRBD1	TRBV2	TRBJ2-7	TGTGCCAGCAAAAAAGGGGGGACAGGAGACTACGAGCAGTACTTC	CASKKGGTGDYEQYF
-	12	-	TRBV29-1	TRBJ1-1	TGCAGCGTTGAGCCCACGGGGACTGAAGCTTTCTTT	CSVEPTGTEAFF
-	14	TRBD1	TRBV30	TRBJ1-3	TGTGCCTGGGGACCGGGACAGGGTGGAAACACCATATATTTT	CAWGPGQGGNTIYF
-	13	-	TRBV18	TRBJ2-1	TGTGCCAGCTCACTGGGCAGGGACAATGAGCAGTTCTTC	CASSLGRDNEQFF